The rows below give T cell receptor beta chains drawn from one sample of a study of blood T cell repertoires in COVID-19. Some clones are missing from TCRdb's copy, which holds only in-frame ones; the method was immunoSEQ multiplex PCR. The sample records 200,000 to 300,000 clones, approximately 86% being singletons. The sequencing sample was made of peripheral blood. The receptors here all came from a man between 35 and 55 years old who had recovered from COVID-19. Each CDR3 is given without its conserved first and last residue. The size of a clone is reported for some rows only, either as once, few or many, or as a class for expanded clones.

v_call: TRBV12-3/TRBV12-4
j_call: TRBJ2-1
clone_size: .
cdr3_aa: ASSQGHEQF

v_call: TRBV2
j_call: TRBJ1-2
clone_size: .
cdr3_aa: ASSGQGAVDGYT

v_call: TRBV9
j_call: TRBJ1-2
clone_size: .
cdr3_aa: ASSVDLGANYGYT

v_call: TRBV12-5
j_call: TRBJ1-4
clone_size: .
cdr3_aa: ASVKEGGEKLF

v_call: TRBV3-1/TRBV3-2
j_call: TRBJ1-1
clone_size: .
cdr3_aa: ASSQLQGGGTEAF

v_call: TRBV5-6
j_call: TRBJ2-5
clone_size: once
cdr3_aa: ASSLSLAGGEETQY

v_call: TRBV21-1
j_call: TRBJ2-4
clone_size: .
cdr3_aa: ASSTRKGLEKLAKNIQY

v_call: TRBV19
j_call: TRBJ1-4
clone_size: .
cdr3_aa: ASSPGQATNEKLF

v_call: TRBV5-6
j_call: TRBJ1-1
clone_size: .
cdr3_aa: ASSLADSSEAF

v_call: TRBV2
j_call: TRBJ2-7
clone_size: .
cdr3_aa: ASVDKTYEQY

v_call: TRBV6-2/TRBV6-3
j_call: TRBJ2-1
clone_size: .
cdr3_aa: ASSYSKTSGAYNEQF

v_call: TRBV9
j_call: TRBJ2-3
clone_size: .
cdr3_aa: ASSPWDRDTDTQY

v_call: TRBV11-3
j_call: TRBJ1-1
clone_size: .
cdr3_aa: ASSLNSGGNTEAF

v_call: TRBV12-3/TRBV12-4
j_call: TRBJ2-5
clone_size: once
cdr3_aa: ASSLLETQY

v_call: TRBV7-9
j_call: TRBJ2-5
clone_size: .
cdr3_aa: ASSSDRVETQY

v_call: TRBV5-4
j_call: TRBJ2-1
clone_size: .
cdr3_aa: ASTLGRGVSYEQF

v_call: TRBV6-5
j_call: TRBJ2-2
clone_size: .
cdr3_aa: ASSYWGPNTGELF

v_call: TRBV5-4
j_call: TRBJ2-5
clone_size: few
cdr3_aa: ASSLDAGGRETQY